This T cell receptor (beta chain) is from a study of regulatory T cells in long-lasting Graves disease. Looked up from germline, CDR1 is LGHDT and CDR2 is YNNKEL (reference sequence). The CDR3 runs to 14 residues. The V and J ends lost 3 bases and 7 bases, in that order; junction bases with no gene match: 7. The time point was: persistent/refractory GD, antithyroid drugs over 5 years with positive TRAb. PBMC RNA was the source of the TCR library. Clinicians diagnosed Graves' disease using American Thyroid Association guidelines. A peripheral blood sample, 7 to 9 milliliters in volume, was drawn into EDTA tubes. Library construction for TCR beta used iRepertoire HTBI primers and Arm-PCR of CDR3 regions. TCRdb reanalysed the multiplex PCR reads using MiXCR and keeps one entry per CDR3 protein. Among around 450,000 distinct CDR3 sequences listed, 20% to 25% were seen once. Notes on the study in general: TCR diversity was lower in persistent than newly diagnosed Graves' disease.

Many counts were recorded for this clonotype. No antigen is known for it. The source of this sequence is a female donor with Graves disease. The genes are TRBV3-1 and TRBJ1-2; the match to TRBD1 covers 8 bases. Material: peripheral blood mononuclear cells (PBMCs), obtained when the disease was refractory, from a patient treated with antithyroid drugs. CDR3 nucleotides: TGTGCCAGCAGCCACGAAGGACAGGGTTCTGGCTACACCTTC. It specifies CASSHEGQGSGYTF.